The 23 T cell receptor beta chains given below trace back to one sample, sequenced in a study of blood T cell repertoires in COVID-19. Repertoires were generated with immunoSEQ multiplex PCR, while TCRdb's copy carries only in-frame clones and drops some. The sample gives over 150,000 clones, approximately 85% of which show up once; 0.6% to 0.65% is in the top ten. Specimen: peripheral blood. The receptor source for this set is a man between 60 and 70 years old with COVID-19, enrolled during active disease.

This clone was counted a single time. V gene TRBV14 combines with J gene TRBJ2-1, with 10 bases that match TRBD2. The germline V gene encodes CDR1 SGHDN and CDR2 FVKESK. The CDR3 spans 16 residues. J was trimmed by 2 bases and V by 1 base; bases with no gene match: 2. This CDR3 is CASSQAGTSAYNEQFF. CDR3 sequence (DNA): TGTGCCAGCAGCCAAGCCGGGACTAGCGCCTACAATGAGCAGTTCTTC.

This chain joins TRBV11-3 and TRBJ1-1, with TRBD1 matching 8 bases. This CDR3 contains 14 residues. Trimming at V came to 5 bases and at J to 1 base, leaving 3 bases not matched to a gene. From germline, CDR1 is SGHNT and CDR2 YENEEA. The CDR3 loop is CASSQGAQNTEAFF. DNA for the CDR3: TGTGCCAGCAGCCAGGGGGCACAGAACACTGAAGCTTTCTTT.

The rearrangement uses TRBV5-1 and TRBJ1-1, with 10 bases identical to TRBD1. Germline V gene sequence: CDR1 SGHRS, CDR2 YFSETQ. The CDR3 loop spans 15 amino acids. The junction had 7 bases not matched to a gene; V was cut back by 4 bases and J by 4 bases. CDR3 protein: CASSLGQGGSTEAFF. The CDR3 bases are TGCGCCAGCAGCCTTGGACAGGGGGGTAGCACTGAAGCTTTCTTT.

DNA for the CDR3: TGCGCCAGCAGCCAAGATGGGGGCCCAACTCTGAACACTGAAGCTTTCTTT. Its translation is CASSQDGGPTLNTEAFF. The chain employs TRBV4-1 and TRBJ1-1; D might be TRBD1 (6 bases). This CDR3 has 17 residues. Trimming took off 0 bases at V and 0 bases at J, with 14 bases between the two ends. Germline values: CDR1 MGHRA, CDR2 YSYEKL.

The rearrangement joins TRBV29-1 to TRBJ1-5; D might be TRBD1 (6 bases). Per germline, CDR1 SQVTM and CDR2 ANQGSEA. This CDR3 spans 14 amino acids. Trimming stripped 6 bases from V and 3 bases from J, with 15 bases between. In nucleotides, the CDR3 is TGCAGCGTGATGGGGGCATACCCCAATCAGCCCCAGCATTTT. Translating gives CSVMGAYPNQPQHF.

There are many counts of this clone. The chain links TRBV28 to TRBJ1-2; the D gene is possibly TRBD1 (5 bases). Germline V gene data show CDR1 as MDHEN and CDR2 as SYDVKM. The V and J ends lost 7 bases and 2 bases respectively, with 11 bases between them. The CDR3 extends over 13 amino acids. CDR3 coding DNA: TGTGCCAGCAACGTTGGGGGGAACTATGGCTACACCTTC. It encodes CASNVGGNYGYTF.

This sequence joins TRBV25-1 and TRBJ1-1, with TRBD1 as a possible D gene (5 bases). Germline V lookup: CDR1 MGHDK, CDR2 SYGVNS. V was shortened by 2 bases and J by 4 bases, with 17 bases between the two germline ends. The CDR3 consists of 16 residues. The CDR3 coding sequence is TGTGCCAGCAGTGAAACCCGGGGAGGGGATTTCACTGAAGCTTTCTTT. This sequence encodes CASSETRGGDFTEAFF.

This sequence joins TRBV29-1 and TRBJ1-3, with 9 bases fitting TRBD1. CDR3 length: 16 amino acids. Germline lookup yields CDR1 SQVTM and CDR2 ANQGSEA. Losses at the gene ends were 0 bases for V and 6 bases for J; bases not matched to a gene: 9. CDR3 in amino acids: CSVEDQEGQGLNTIYF. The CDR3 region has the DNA TGCAGCGTTGAAGATCAGGAGGGACAGGGACTAAACACCATATATTTT.

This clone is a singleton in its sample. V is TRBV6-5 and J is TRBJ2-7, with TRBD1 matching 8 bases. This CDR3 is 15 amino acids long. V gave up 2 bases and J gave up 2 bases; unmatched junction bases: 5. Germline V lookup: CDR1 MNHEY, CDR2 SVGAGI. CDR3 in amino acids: CASSYIGTGTYEQYF. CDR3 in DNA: TGTGCCAGCAGTTACATCGGGACAGGCACCTACGAGCAGTACTTC.

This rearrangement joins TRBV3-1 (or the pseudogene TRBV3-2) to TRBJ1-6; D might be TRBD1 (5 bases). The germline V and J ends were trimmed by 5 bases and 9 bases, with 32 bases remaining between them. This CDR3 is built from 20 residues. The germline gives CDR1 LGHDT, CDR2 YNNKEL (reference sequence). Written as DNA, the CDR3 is TGTGCCAGCAGCTTATCGCGGGGCCCGAGAACTCCGGGTGGTTTTTCACCCCTCCACTTT. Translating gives CASSLSRGPRTPGGFSPLHF.

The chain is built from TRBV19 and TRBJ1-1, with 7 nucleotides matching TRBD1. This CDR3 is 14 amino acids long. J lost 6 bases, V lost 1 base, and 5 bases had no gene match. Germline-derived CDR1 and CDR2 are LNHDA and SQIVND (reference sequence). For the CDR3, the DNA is TGTGCCAGTAGTATAGGGGGACAGATTGCTGAAGCTTTCTTT. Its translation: CASSIGGQIAEAFF.

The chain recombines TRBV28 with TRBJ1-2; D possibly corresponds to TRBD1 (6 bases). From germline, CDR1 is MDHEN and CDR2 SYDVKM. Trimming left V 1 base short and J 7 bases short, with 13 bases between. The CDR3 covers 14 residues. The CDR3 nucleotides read TGTGCCAGCAGTTTATCGGGACATCAGGGTGGCTACACCTTC. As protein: CASSLSGHQGGYTF.

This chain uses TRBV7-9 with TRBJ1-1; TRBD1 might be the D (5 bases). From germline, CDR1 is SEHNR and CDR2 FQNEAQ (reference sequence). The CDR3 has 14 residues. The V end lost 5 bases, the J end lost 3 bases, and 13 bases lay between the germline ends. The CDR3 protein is CASSPSGGDTEAFF. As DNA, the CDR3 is TGTGCCAGCAGCCCCTCGGGGGGGGACACTGAAGCTTTCTTT.

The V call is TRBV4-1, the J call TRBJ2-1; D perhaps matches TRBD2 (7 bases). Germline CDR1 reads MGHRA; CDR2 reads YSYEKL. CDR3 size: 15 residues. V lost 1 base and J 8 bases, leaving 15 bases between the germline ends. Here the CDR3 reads CASSQAGGTDHEQFF. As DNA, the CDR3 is TGCGCCAGCAGCCAAGCGGGGGGCACCGACCATGAGCAGTTCTTC.

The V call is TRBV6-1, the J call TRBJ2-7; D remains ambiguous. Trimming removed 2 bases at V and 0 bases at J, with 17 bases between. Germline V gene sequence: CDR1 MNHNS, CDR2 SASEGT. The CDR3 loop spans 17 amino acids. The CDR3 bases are TGTGCCAGCAGTGAATCCATAAGAGGAGTCCCCTCCTACGAGCAGTACTTC. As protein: CASSESIRGVPSYEQYF.

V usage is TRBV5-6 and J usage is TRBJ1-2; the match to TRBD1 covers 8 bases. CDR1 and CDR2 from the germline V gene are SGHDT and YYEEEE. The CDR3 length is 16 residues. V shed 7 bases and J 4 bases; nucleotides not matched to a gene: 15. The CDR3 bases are TGTGCCAGCGTCCCCAGGGGGCAGGAACAAATCTATGGCTACACCTTC. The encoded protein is CASVPRGQEQIYGYTF.

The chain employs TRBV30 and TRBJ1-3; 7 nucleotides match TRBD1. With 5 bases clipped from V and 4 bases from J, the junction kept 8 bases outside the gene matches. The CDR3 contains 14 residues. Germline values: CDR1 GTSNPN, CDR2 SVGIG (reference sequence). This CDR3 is CAWFRTGSGNTIYF. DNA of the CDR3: TGTGCCTGGTTCCGGACAGGTTCCGGAAACACCATATATTTT.

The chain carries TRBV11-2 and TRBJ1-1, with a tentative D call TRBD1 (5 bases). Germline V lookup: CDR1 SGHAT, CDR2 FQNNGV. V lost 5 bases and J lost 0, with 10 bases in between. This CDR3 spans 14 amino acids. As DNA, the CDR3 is TGTGCCAGCAGCCCACGCAGGGTGAACACTGAAGCTTTCTTT. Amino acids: CASSPRRVNTEAFF.

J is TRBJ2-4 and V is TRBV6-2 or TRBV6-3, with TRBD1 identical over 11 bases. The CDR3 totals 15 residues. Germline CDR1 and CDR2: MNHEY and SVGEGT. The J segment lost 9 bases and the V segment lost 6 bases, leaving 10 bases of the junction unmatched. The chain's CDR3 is CASSWSGTGGSIQYF. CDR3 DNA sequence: TGTGCCAGCAGCTGGTCCGGGACAGGGGGTAGCATTCAGTACTTC.

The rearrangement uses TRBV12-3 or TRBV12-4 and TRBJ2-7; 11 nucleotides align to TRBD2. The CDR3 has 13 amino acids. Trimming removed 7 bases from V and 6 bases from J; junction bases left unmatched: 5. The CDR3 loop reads CASNPGTSGEQYF. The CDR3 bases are TGTGCCAGCAACCCTGGGACTAGCGGCGAGCAGTACTTC.

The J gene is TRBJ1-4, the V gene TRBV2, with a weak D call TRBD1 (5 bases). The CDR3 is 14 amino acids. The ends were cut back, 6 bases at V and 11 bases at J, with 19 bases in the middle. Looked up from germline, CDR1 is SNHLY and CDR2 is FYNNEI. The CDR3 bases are TGTGCCAGCAGGCGCGGGGGAGAAGGGGATAAACTGTTTTTT. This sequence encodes CASRRGGEGDKLFF.

In nucleotides, the CDR3 is TGTGCCAGCTCGCCAACCGGGACAGTGAACACTGAAGCTTTCTTT. Protein sequence: CASSPTGTVNTEAFF. The chain recombines TRBV18 with TRBJ1-1; 7 nucleotides align to TRBD1. Germline V CDR1 and CDR2: KGHSH, LQKENI. V was clipped by 6 bases and J by 0 bases; unmatched bases: 7. The CDR3 is 15 amino acids. Complete variable domain (other parts from reference TRBV18 and TRBJ1-1): NAGVMQNPRHLVRRRGQEARLRCSPMKGHSHVYWYRQLPEEGLKFMVYLQKENIIDESGMPKERFSAEFPKEGPSILRIQQVVRGDSAAYFCASSPTGTVNTEAFFGQGTRLTVV.

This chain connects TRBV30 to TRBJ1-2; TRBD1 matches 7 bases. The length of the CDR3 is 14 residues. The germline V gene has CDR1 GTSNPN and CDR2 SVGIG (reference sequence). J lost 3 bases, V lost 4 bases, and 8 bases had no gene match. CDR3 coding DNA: TGTGCCTGGAATCCCCAAGGACAGGACTATGGCTACACCTTC. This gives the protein CAWNPQGQDYGYTF.